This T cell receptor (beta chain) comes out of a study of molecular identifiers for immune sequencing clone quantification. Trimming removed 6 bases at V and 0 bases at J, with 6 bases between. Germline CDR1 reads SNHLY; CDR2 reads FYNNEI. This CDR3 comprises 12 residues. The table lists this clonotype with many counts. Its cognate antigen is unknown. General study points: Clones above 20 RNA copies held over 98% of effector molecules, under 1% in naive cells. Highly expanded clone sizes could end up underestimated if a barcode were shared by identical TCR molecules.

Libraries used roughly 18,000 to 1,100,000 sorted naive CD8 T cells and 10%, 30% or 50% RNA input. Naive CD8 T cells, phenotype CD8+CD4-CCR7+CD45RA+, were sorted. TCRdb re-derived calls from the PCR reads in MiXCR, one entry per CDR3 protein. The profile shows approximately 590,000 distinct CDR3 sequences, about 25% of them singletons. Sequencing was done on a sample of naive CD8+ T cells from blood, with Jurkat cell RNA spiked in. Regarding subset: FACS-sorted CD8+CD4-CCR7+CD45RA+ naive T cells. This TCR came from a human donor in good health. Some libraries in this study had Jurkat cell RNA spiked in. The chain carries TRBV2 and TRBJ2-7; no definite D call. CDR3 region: CASRSLSYEQYF. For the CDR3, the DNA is TGTGCCAGCAGGTCCCTCTCCTACGAGCAGTACTTC.